This T cell receptor (beta chain) originates from a study of PD-1 blockade in mismatch repair-deficient tumors. The assay was immunoSEQ multiplex PCR, and TCRdb's table has in-frame clones only and misses some. The table records roughly 110,000 clones, around three quarters of them present only once. General study points: Tumor-resident clones, often absent from pretreatment blood, expanded after pembrolizumab and then contracted.

Every patient had mismatch repair deficiency by PCR or immunohistochemistry. With regard to this clone: Its target is not known.

CDR1 and CDR2 (germline): SGHDT, YYEEEE. After removal of 1 base from V and 3 bases from J, the junction contained 5 bases not matched to a gene. This CDR3 contains 15 residues. The source was peripheral blood, collected about 13 months after starting pembrolizumab. The V gene is TRBV5-6, the J gene TRBJ1-1, with 8 bases identical to TRBD1. This sequence was found in an adult with mismatch repair-deficient cancer. The CDR3 region is CASSLFDRGDTEAFF. In DNA form, the CDR3 reads TGTGCCAGCAGCTTGTTCGACAGGGGCGACACTGAAGCTTTCTTT. Combining the CDR3 with reference TRBV5-6 and TRBJ1-1 gives the whole variable domain DAGVTQSPTHLIKTRGQQVTLRCSPKSGHDTVSWYQQALGQGPQFIFQYYEEEERQRGNFPDRFSGHQFPNYSSELNVNALLLGDSALYLCASSLFDRGDTEAFFGQGTRLTVV.